A single sample gave rise to the 14 T cell receptor beta chains below, sequenced in a study of cytomegalovirus exposure and HLA in healthy donors. Assay: immunoSEQ multiplex PCR; the TCRdb copy retains only in-frame clones and omits some. The sample holds tens of thousands of clones, about 94% seen once. Specimen: PBMCs. The receptors were gathered from a man aged 18 to 29 in good health and CMV-seropositive.

The rearrangement uses TRBV5-6 and TRBJ1-6; TRBD1 might be the D (5 bases). The CDR3 has 16 amino acids. The germline V gene encodes CDR1 SGHDT and CDR2 YYEEEE. Trimming took off 0 bases at V and 8 bases at J, with 15 bases between the two ends. The CDR3 sequence: CASSLALAGIHSPLHF. CDR3 DNA sequence: TGTGCCAGCAGCTTGGCCCTGGCAGGGATCCATTCACCCCTCCACTTT.

DNA of the CDR3: TGTGCCAGCTCGCCGGGGCTAGTACAGGGGTTCGAGCAGTACTTC. Its translation: CASSPGLVQGFEQYF. The rearrangement links TRBV18 to TRBJ2-7; the match to TRBD1 covers 7 bases. With V trimmed by 6 bases and J by 6 bases, 14 bases remained unmatched. CDR3 length: 15 amino acids. Germline assignment: CDR1 KGHSH and CDR2 LQKENI.

This chain connects TRBV28 to TRBJ2-1, with TRBD2 identical over 8 bases. The CDR3 has 12 amino acids. Germline trimming cut 5 bases from V and 9 bases from J; bases unmatched to any gene: 3. CDR1 and CDR2 from the germline V gene are MDHEN and SYDVKM. CDR3 in DNA: TGTGCCAGCAGTCGCGGGGGGCGTGAGCAGTTCTTC. This encodes CASSRGGREQFF.

The V and J genes are TRBV2 and TRBJ2-5; D is perhaps TRBD2 (6 bases). The CDR3 extends over 14 amino acids. Trimming cost V 4 bases and J 5 bases, with 14 bases left between them. From germline, CDR1 is SNHLY and CDR2 FYNNEI. CDR3 bases: TGTGCCAGCAGTGCCCGCTGGGGGGACGAGACCCAGTACTTC. Its protein is CASSARWGDETQYF.

CDR3 DNA sequence: TGTGCCAGCAGCGAGAGGGAACCCGGGAATGAGCAGTTCTTC. It encodes CASSEREPGNEQFF. V usage is TRBV9 and J usage is TRBJ2-1; weak D call: TRBD2 (5 bases). The ends were cut back, 3 bases at V and 7 bases at J, with 14 bases in the middle. Per germline, CDR1 SGDLS and CDR2 YYNGEE. The CDR3 covers 14 residues.

The chain combines TRBV7-2 with TRBJ1-5; TRBD1 might be the D (5 bases). The ends were cut back, 1 base at V and 6 bases at J, with 10 bases in the middle. CDR1 and CDR2 (germline): SGHTA, FQGNSA. CDR3 length equals 14 residues. CDR3 coding DNA: TGTGCCAGCAGCTTAGTGCAGGGTGGTCAGCCCCAGCATTTT. It encodes CASSLVQGGQPQHF.

The chain combines TRBV15 with TRBJ1-6; perhaps TRBD1 as D (6 bases). Germline loops: CDR1 LNHNV, CDR2 YYDKDF (reference sequence). Deletions cut 3 bases from V and 10 bases from J, with 13 bases between. The CDR3 length is 14 residues. This chain's CDR3 is CATSRQGQRSPLHF. CDR3 in DNA: TGTGCCACCAGCAGGCAGGGGCAGCGGTCACCCCTCCACTTT.

The genes are TRBV5-6 and TRBJ2-5, with 9 bases that match TRBD2. The CDR3 is 15 amino acids. With V trimmed by 2 bases and J by 5 bases, 7 bases remained unmatched. Germline-derived CDR1 and CDR2 are SGHDT and YYEEEE. The CDR3 is CASSFVAGGRETQYF. CDR3 DNA: TGTGCCAGCAGCTTTGTGGCGGGAGGGAGGGAGACCCAGTACTTC.

The V call is TRBV7-9, the J call TRBJ2-7; unclear D gene. The germline V gene encodes CDR1 SEHNR and CDR2 FQNEAQ (reference sequence). This CDR3 comprises 13 residues. V lost 2 bases, J lost 1 base, and 6 bases lay in between. The CDR3 protein is CASSLFNSYEQYF. The CDR3 coding sequence is TGTGCCAGCAGCTTATTCAATTCCTACGAGCAGTACTTC.

This clone was seen a few times. This chain uses TRBV7-2 with TRBJ1-1; D possibly corresponds to TRBD1 (5 bases). The V end was cut by 2 bases, the J end by 1 base, with 8 bases between. The germline gives CDR1 SGHTA, CDR2 FQGNSA. The CDR3 totals 14 residues. The CDR3, as DNA: TGTGCCAGCAGCTTACAGGGCGGGAACACTGAAGCTTTCTTT. Translated: CASSLQGGNTEAFF.

This clone was seen once. The chain combines TRBV11-2 with TRBJ1-1; D is possibly TRBD1 (5 bases). This CDR3 has 18 amino acids. CDR1 is SGHAT, CDR2 FQNNGV, per germline. The ends were cut back, 6 bases at V and 1 base at J, with 24 bases in the middle. The CDR3 region is CASRNLTSPKGKNTEAFF. The DNA of the CDR3 is TGTGCCAGCAGAAACCTCACGTCCCCCAAGGGGAAGAACACTGAAGCTTTCTTT.

This rearrangement joins TRBV19 to TRBJ2-1, with a possible D match to TRBD2 (6 bases). The germline V gene has CDR1 LNHDA and CDR2 SQIVND (reference sequence). Trimming pared 5 bases from V and 5 bases from J, leaving 10 bases between. The CDR3 covers 13 residues. CDR3 nucleotide sequence: TGTGCCAGTAGTGGGACTGGGGACAATGAGCAGTTCTTC. Encoded protein: CASSGTGDNEQFF.

The chain is built from TRBV19 and TRBJ1-5, with 12 bases that match TRBD1. Germline values: CDR1 LNHDA, CDR2 SQIVND (reference sequence). The CDR3 totals 15 residues. V was pared by 5 bases and J by 7 bases, with 6 bases of the junction left unmatched. The CDR3 DNA reads as TGTGCCAGTAGTGGGACAGGGGGCCTGTGGCAGCCCCAGCATTTT. It is translated as CASSGTGGLWQPQHF.

V gene TRBV7-9 combines with J gene TRBJ1-4; no reliable D call. The germline CDR1 and CDR2 sequences are SEHNR and FQNEAQ (reference sequence). Trimming shortened V by 3 bases and J by 4 bases, and 3 bases separated the two germline ends. The CDR3 is made up of 12 amino acids. The CDR3 region has the DNA TGTGCCAGCAGCTTCAGTAATGAAAAACTGTTTTTT. Encoded protein: CASSFSNEKLFF.